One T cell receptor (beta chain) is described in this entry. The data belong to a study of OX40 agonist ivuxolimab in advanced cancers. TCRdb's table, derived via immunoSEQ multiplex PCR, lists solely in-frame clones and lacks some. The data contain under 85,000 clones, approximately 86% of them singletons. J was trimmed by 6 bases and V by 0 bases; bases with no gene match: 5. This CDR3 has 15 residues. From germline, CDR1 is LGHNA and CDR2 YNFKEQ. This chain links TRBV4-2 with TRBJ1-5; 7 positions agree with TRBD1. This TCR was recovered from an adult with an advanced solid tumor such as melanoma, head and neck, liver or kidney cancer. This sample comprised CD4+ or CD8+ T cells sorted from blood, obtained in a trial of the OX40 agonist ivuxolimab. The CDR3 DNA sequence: TGTGCCAGCAGCCAAGAACAGGGGATCTTTCAGCCCCAGCATTTT. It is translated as CASSQEQGIFQPQHF.